The present entry profiles one TCR beta chain with its context. Its antigen remains unknown. These data originate in a study of a mutant IDH1 vaccine in newly diagnosed glioma. At the level of the study: A roughly 60% male, roughly 40% female split and a mean age of around 37 years characterized treated patients. The earlier regimen, radiotherapy, temozolomide, or both, was most often both.

CDR3 length: 14 residues. The V gene's germline CDR1 is LGHNA and CDR2 YSLEER. Trimming cost V 0 bases and J 3 bases, with 6 bases left between them. The repertoire was sequenced with immunoSEQ multiplex PCR; TCRdb's copy has only in-frame clones and lacks some. Among under 55,000 clones, 75% to 95% were seen once, and the ten largest hold approximately 2.5%. General study findings and limits: Pseudoprogression appears to have had no connection to changes in top peripheral T cell clonotypes.

Time point of the sample: week 11, during vaccination. Doses of 300 ug of mutant IDH1 20-mer peptide were given with topical imiquimod. Donor diagnoses consisted of new WHO grade 3 or 4 IDH1-mutant, ATRX-lost astrocytomas. The V gene is TRBV4-3, the J gene TRBJ2-1, with D unresolved. The clonotype was recovered from a man aged 45 to 65 with glioma. This specimen consisted of PBMCs, obtained from a glioma patient whose treatment included an IDH1 peptide vaccine. This CDR3 reads CASSQEVLYNEQFF. The CDR3 DNA is TGCGCCAGCAGCCAAGAGGTCCTCTACAATGAGCAGTTCTTC.